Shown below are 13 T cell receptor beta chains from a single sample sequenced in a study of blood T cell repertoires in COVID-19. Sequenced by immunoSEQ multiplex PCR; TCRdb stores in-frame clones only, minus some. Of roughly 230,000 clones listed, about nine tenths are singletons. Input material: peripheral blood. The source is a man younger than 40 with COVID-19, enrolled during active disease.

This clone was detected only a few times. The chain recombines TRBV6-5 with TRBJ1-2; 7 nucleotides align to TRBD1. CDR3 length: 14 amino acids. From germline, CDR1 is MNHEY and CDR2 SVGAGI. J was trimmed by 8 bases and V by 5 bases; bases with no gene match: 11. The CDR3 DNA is TGTGCCAGCAGTAATCGGGACAGCTATGGCGGCTACACCTTC. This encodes CASSNRDSYGGYTF.

This chain's CDR3 is CAWTQGAGDYGYTF. CDR3 bases: TGTGCCTGGACCCAGGGGGCCGGGGACTATGGCTACACCTTC. The chain has TRBV30 and TRBJ1-2; 8 bases line up with TRBD1. In germline, CDR1 is GTSNPN, CDR2 SVGIG (reference sequence). J gave up 3 bases and V 4 bases, and 7 bases lay outside the gene matches. The CDR3 is 14 amino acids.

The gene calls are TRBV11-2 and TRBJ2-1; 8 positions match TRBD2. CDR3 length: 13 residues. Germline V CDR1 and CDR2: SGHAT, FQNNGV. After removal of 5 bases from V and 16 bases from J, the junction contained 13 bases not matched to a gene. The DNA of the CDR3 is TGTGCCAGCAGCCCCCAAGGGGGGACTAGATGTTTCTTC. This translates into CASSPQGGTRCFF.

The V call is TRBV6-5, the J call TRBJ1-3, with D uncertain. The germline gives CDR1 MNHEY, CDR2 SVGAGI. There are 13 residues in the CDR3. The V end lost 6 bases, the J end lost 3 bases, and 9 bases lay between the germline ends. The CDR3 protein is CASRRGYGNTIYF. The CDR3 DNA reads TGTGCCAGCAGGCGGGGTTATGGAAACACCATATATTTT.

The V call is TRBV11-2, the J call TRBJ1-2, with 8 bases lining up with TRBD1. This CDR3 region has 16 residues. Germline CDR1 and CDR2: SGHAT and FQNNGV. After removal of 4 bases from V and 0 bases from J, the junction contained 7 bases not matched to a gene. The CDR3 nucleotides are TGTGCCAGCAGCTCCTTGGACAGGGCGGCTAACTATGGCTACACCTTC. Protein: CASSSLDRAANYGYTF. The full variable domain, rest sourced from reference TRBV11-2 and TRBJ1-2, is EAGVAQSPRYKIIEKRQSVAFWCNPISGHATLYWYQQILGQGPKLLIQFQNNGVVDDSQLPKDRFSAERLKGVDSTLKIQPAKLEDSAVYLCASSSLDRAANYGYTFGSGTRLTVV.

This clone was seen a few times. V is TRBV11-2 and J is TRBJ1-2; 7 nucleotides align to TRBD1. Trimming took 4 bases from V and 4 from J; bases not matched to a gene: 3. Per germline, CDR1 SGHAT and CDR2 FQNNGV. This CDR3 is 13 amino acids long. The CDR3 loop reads CASSSGQTYGYTF. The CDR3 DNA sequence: TGTGCCAGCAGCTCGGGACAGACCTATGGCTACACCTTC.

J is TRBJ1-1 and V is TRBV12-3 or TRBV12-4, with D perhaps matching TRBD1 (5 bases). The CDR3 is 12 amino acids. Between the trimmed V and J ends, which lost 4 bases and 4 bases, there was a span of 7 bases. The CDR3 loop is CASSSQGTEAFF. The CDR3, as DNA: TGTGCCAGCAGTTCCCAGGGCACTGAAGCTTTCTTT.

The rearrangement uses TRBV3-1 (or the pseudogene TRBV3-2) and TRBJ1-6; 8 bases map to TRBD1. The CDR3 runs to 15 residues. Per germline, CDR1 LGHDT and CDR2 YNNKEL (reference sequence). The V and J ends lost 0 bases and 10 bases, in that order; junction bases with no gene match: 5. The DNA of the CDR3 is TGTGCCAGCAGCCAAGATTGGGCAGGGGGCTCACCCCTCCACTTT. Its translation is CASSQDWAGGSPLHF.

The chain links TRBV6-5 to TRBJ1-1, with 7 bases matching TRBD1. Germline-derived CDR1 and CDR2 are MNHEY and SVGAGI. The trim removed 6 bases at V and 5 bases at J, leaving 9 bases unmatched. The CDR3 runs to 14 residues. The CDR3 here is CASRGGQVGTEAFF. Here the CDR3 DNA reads TGTGCCAGCAGAGGAGGACAGGTAGGAACTGAAGCTTTCTTT.

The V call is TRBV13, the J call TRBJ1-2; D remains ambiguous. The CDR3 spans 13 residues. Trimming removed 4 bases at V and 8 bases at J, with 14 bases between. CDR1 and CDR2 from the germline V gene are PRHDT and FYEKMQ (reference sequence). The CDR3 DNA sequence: TGTGCCAGCAGCTCACAAGGACTGGGAGGCTACACCTTC. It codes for CASSSQGLGGYTF.

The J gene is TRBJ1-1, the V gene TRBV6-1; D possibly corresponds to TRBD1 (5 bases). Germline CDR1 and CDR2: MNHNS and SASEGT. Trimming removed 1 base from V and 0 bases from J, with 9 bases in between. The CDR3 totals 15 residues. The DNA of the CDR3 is TGTGCCAGCAGTGAAGGGGGACTCTTGAACACTGAAGCTTTCTTT. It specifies CASSEGGLLNTEAFF.

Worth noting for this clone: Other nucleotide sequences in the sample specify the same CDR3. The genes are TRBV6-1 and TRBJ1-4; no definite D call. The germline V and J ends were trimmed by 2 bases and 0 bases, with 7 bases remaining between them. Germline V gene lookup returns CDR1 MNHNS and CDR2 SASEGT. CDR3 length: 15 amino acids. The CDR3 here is CASSEPGATNEKLFF. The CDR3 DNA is TGTGCCAGCAGTGAACCCGGTGCAACTAATGAAAAACTGTTTTTT.

The CDR3, as DNA: TGTGCCAGTGGGACTAGCGGGGGGATAGATACGCAGTATTTT. Translation: CASGTSGGIDTQYF. This chain joins TRBV2 and TRBJ2-3; 15 bases line up with TRBD2. The junction had 3 bases not matched to a gene; V was cut back by 9 bases and J by 5 bases. From germline, CDR1 is SNHLY and CDR2 FYNNEI. The CDR3 runs 14 residues.